Below are 20 T cell receptor beta chains sequenced from a single sample in a study of T-cell memory formation after mild COVID-19. TCRdb called the 5' RACE reads again in MiXCR, with one record for every CDR3 protein. The data hold around 310,000 distinct CDR3 sequences, with 15% observed a single time. Input material: PBMCs or a T cell subset sorted from them (not recorded which). These receptors originate from a man between 18 and 35 years old who had mild COVID-19 (a few samples of this study predate the infection). Cell type and time point are not known.

The rearrangement joins TRBV7-2 to TRBJ2-2, with unresolved D. V gave up 3 bases and J gave up 7 bases, with 15 bases separating them. CDR3 length equals 15 residues. Per the germline V gene, CDR1 is SGHTA and CDR2 is FQGNSA. CDR3 bases: TGTGCCAGCAGCTTTGTCTGGCAGCCCGGCGGGGAGCTGTTTTTT. Encoded protein: CASSFVWQPGGELFF.

The rearrangement uses TRBV12-3 or TRBV12-4 and TRBJ1-6, with unresolved D. The CDR3 has 15 amino acids. V was clipped by 7 bases and J by 9 bases, with 19 bases between them. In DNA, the CDR3 is TGTGCCAGCACGAAAGCCGGGTCGGACCTTTCACCCCTCCACTTT. Translated: CASTKAGSDLSPLHF.

This chain connects TRBV7-6 to TRBJ2-7; a possible D gene is TRBD2 (6 bases). The CDR3 is 16 amino acids. Trimming left V 4 bases short and J 7 bases short, with 23 bases between. Germline V gives CDR1 SGHVS, CDR2 FNYEAQ. In DNA form, the CDR3 reads TGTGCCAGCAGCTGGTCGGGGGTTCACAGTTCGCGAGAGCAGTACTTC. Translating gives CASSWSGVHSSREQYF.

V is TRBV5-1 and J is TRBJ2-1, with 11 positions matching TRBD2. The CDR3 has 18 amino acids. Germline assignment: CDR1 SGHRS and CDR2 YFSETQ. V lost 2 bases to trimming and J lost 0 bases; unmatched junction nucleotides: 7. The chain's CDR3 is CASSFSLAGGPSYNEQFF. DNA of the CDR3: TGCGCCAGCAGCTTTTCCCTAGCGGGGGGCCCCTCCTACAATGAGCAGTTCTTC.

The table lists this clonotype with many counts. The rearrangement joins TRBV7-8 to TRBJ2-1; 7 bases line up with TRBD2. This CDR3 contains 16 residues. The germline V gene encodes CDR1 SGHVS and CDR2 FQNEAQ. J gave up 6 bases and V 5 bases, and 13 bases lay outside the gene matches. CDR3 sequence (DNA): TGTGCCAGCAGCCCGAGGGAGCGGGGAGTGTTCAATGAGCAGTTCTTC. Translating it yields CASSPRERGVFNEQFF. Drawing the rest from reference TRBV7-8 and TRBJ2-1, the complete variable domain is GAGVSQSPRYKVAKRGQDVALRCDPISGHVSLFWYQQALGQGPEFLTYFQNEAQLDKSGLPSDRFFAERPEGSVSTLKIQRTQQEDSAVYLCASSPRERGVFNEQFFGPGTRLTVL.

This clonotype has more than one count but fewer than ten. The rearrangement uses TRBV10-3 and TRBJ2-3; D is ambiguous. Germline CDR1 and CDR2: ENHRY and SYGVKD. The V end lost 5 bases, the J end lost 6 bases, and 9 bases lay between the germline ends. The CDR3 length is 12 residues. CDR3 coding DNA: TGTGCCATCAGTCAACGTGGGGATACGCAGTATTTT. It specifies CAISQRGDTQYF.

The chain employs TRBV12-3 or TRBV12-4 and TRBJ1-5, with D tentatively TRBD1 (5 bases). The length of the CDR3 is 13 residues. Trimming left V 7 bases short and J 6 bases short, with 13 bases between. CDR3 region: CASKVGGGQPQHF. Here the CDR3 DNA reads TGTGCCAGCAAAGTGGGGGGGGGTCAGCCCCAGCATTTT.

There are many counts of this clonotype. The gene calls are TRBV7-2 and TRBJ2-7, with D unresolved. Germline CDR1 SGHTA, CDR2 FQGNSA. The CDR3 extends over 11 amino acids. V lost 3 bases and J lost 4, with 4 bases in between. The CDR3 DNA sequence: TGTGCCAGCAGCTTCGCGTACGAGCAGTACTTC. It specifies CASSFAYEQYF.

This clonotype has a handful of counts. This chain connects TRBV5-1 to TRBJ2-7, with D perhaps given as TRBD1 or TRBD2 (5 bases each). CDR3 length: 14 amino acids. The ends were cut back, 4 bases at V and 8 bases at J, with 19 bases in the middle. CDR1 and CDR2 (germline): SGHRS, YFSETQ. This CDR3 reads CASSALGDPGKQYV. CDR3 nucleotides: TGCGCCAGCAGCGCTCTGGGGGACCCCGGGAAGCAGTACGTC.

In this sample, this clonotype turned up many times. The rearrangement links TRBV6-6 to TRBJ1-5; D perhaps matches TRBD1 (5 bases). This CDR3 contains 14 residues. The V gene's germline CDR1 is MNHNY and CDR2 SVGAGI (reference sequence). V was clipped by 5 bases and J by 1 base, with 9 bases between them. The CDR3, as DNA: TGTGCCAGCAGTGAGGGGCCCAGCAATCAGCCCCAGCATTTT. Protein product: CASSEGPSNQPQHF.

This clonotype was seen a few times. The J gene is TRBJ2-7, the V gene TRBV7-9; 7 bases are a match to TRBD1. This CDR3 is built from 12 residues. CDR1 and CDR2 (germline): SEHNR, FQNEAQ (reference sequence). J gave up 6 bases and V 5 bases, and 4 bases lay outside the gene matches. The CDR3 region has the DNA TGTGCCAGCAGCCCACAGGGGATCGAGCAGTACTTC. It encodes CASSPQGIEQYF.

The rearrangement uses TRBV27 and TRBJ2-1, with D tentatively TRBD1 (5 bases). V lost 5 bases, J lost 1 base, and 9 bases lay in between. CDR1 and CDR2 (germline): MNHEY, SMNVEV (reference sequence). The CDR3 is 14 amino acids. The CDR3: CASSGQRSYNEQFF. CDR3 DNA sequence: TGTGCCAGCAGTGGACAAAGATCCTACAATGAGCAGTTCTTC.

The J gene is TRBJ2-3, the V gene TRBV7-3; D is uncertain. The germline V and J ends were trimmed by 2 bases and 4 bases, with 7 bases remaining between them. CDR3 length equals 13 residues. Germline V gene sequence: CDR1 SGHTA, CDR2 FQGTGA. The CDR3 sequence: CASSLDHADTQYF. Written as DNA, the CDR3 is TGTGCCAGCAGCTTAGACCACGCAGATACGCAGTATTTT.

This clonotype was recorded a few times. This sequence joins TRBV6-6 and TRBJ2-7, with 7 bases lining up with TRBD1. Germline CDR1 is MNHNY and CDR2 is SVGAGI (reference sequence). J was trimmed by 4 bases and V by 4 bases; bases with no gene match: 10. CDR3 length equals 15 residues. The CDR3 sequence is CASSFPPGQDYEQYF. CDR3 nucleotide sequence: TGTGCCAGCAGTTTCCCCCCTGGACAGGATTACGAGCAGTACTTC.

The chain recombines TRBV4-1 with TRBJ2-1; 10 nucleotides align to TRBD2. V lost 3 bases to trimming and J lost 3 bases; unmatched junction nucleotides: 2. The CDR3 consists of 15 residues. Germline V lookup: CDR1 MGHRA, CDR2 YSYEKL. This CDR3 reads CASSHRLAGYNEQFF. In DNA form, the CDR3 reads TGCGCCAGCAGCCATCGACTAGCGGGCTACAATGAGCAGTTCTTC.

This clonotype has a count of ten or more. This chain connects TRBV20-1 to TRBJ1-2; 10 nucleotides align to TRBD1. In germline, CDR1 is DFQATT, CDR2 SNEGSKA (reference sequence). The CDR3 contains 15 residues. V shed 1 base and J 8 bases; nucleotides not matched to a gene: 10. The CDR3 sequence: CSARGGSDRGNGYTF. The CDR3, as DNA: TGCAGTGCTAGAGGGGGGTCGGACAGGGGGAACGGCTACACCTTC.

The V and J genes are TRBV6-2 or TRBV6-3 and TRBJ1-5; maybe TRBD1 (5 bases). The CDR3 loop spans 12 amino acids. CDR1 and CDR2 (germline): MNHEY, SVGEGT. The V gene lost 6 bases and the J gene lost 6 bases, with 9 bases spanning the gap. This chain's CDR3 is CASRTGGQPQHF. CDR3 coding DNA: TGTGCCAGCAGAACCGGGGGTCAGCCCCAGCATTTT.

In its sample, this clonotype was seen many times. The rearrangement links TRBV20-1 to TRBJ2-1; TRBD2 matches 12 bases. The CDR3 extends over 14 amino acids. CDR1 and CDR2 from the germline V gene are DFQATT and SNEGSKA (reference sequence). Trimming took 5 bases from V and 9 from J; bases not matched to a gene: 8. The CDR3, as DNA: TGCAGTGCTGACGCTAGCGGGGGGGCGTCTGAGCAGTTCTTC. Its protein product is CSADASGGASEQFF.

As regards this clonotype: With a much larger clone just one base away, this may be a read error. V and J are TRBV7-8 and TRBJ2-5; D gene uncertain. V was cut by 3 bases and J by 4 bases, with 6 bases left in between. Germline CDR1 and CDR2: SGHVS and FQNEAQ. This CDR3 is 12 amino acids long. This chain's CDR3 is CASSFNAETQYF. The CDR3 nucleotides are TGTGCCAGCAGCTTCAACGCAGAGACCCAGTACTTC.

This clonotype was recorded once. The chain recombines TRBV7-3 with TRBJ2-2; TRBD2 is a possible D gene (5 bases). The germline V and J ends were trimmed by 4 bases and 1 base, with 13 bases remaining between them. The germline V gene has CDR1 SGHTA and CDR2 FQGTGA. The CDR3 totals 16 residues. The CDR3 here is CASSSPPGGNTGELFF. The CDR3 coding sequence is TGTGCCAGCAGCTCCCCCCCAGGAGGGAACACCGGGGAGCTGTTTTTT.